This T cell receptor (beta chain) was identified during a study of T cells in Graves' hyperthyroidism and ophthalmopathy. Across the whole study: At the time of initial diagnosis and before any treatment, peripheral blood was collected.

The CDR3 regions of TCR beta were amplified from RNA transcripts. Initially, a first-round RT-PCR of the TCR CDR3 employed the HTBI primer set. TCRdb independently ran MiXCR on the multiplex PCR reads; one entry per CDR3 protein. Counted here are a few hundred thousand distinct CDR3 sequences, roughly 25% occurring once; the ten biggest clones make up more than 60%. J gave up 6 bases and V 6 bases, and 5 bases lay outside the gene matches. Germline V gives CDR1 MNHNS, CDR2 SASEGT. The CDR3 sequence is 13 residues long. This clonotype has a handful of counts. The chain combines TRBV6-1 with TRBJ2-4, with TRBD1 identical over 7 bases. The sequenced sample was blood. The TCR sequence derives from a man aged 50-59 years with Graves' hyperthyroidism. CDR3 sequence (DNA): TGTGCCAGCAGGAGGGACAGACTAAACATTCAGTACTTC. This sequence encodes CASRRDRLNIQYF.